This T cell receptor (beta chain) appears in the sequencing data of a study of persistence of HIV-infected CD4 T cells. The CDR3 length is 17 residues. V gave up 4 bases and J gave up 5 bases; unmatched junction bases: 9. Germline CDR1 is SEHNR and CDR2 is FQNEAQ (reference sequence). This was the immunoSEQ version 4 assay in survey mode. Some clones are missing from TCRdb's copy, which holds only in-frame ones; the method was immunoSEQ multiplex PCR. The sample comprises 15,000 to 25,000 clones, 75% to 80% of which are singletons, and roughly 7.1% rests with the top ten. Overall study results and limits: Compared with CD3/CD28-stimulated cells, CMV- and Gag-responding cells showed lower TCRbeta richness. Antigen-responding cells were enriched for degenerate expanded CDR3beta sequences.

In regard to this clone: The antigen is unknown.

Lysates of CMV-infected fibroblasts at around 10 ug/mL stimulated these cells. Responding CD4+ T cells were sorted by upregulation of both CD40 ligand and CD69. CD8-depleted PBMCs were stimulated around 17 hours with anti-CD28/CD49d costimulation, CD40-blocking antibody and enfuvirtide. The chain has TRBV7-9 and TRBJ2-2; 11 bases fit TRBD1. Sequenced here: CD4+ T cells sorted from PBMCs after roughly 17-hour stimulation, sampled from a patient who received antiretroviral therapy. The TCR comes from an adult man with HIV who was CMV-seropositive. This chain's CDR3 is CASSSRGDRGETGELFF. The CDR3 nucleotides read TGTGCCAGCAGCTCGAGAGGGGACAGGGGGGAAACCGGGGAGCTGTTTTTT.